The subject of this entry is one T cell receptor (beta chain). Its antigen is not known. The data derive from a study of cytomegalovirus exposure and HLA in healthy donors. PCR used 60 Vbeta primers and 13 Jbeta primers. Under the authors' procedure: Later, an analysis found 80 million or so unique TCR beta chains, and around 10 million of these were shared. Clones were sequenced by immunoSEQ multiplex PCR, and TCRdb holds only the in-frame ones, with some missing. The V and J calls and clone size are taken from that table; D and trimming were inferred from the DNA. This table holds 85,000 to 130,000 clones, over 60% found once. This cohort consisted of healthy bone marrow donors. General study findings and limits: In vitro experiments confirmed that three CMV-associated chains were specific for CMV antigens. In a later analysis, an Asian-associated ancestry cluster reportedly showed fewer N-insertions than the roughly 710-donor mean.

What was sequenced was PBMCs. This clonotype originated in a woman between 45 and 60 years old in good health and CMV-seropositive.

CDR3 bases: TGTGCCAGCAGCTTACCATCTGGAAACACCATATATTTT. It specifies CASSLPSGNTIYF. The chain couples TRBV7-3 to TRBJ1-3; no reliable D call. Germline V gene data show CDR1 as SGHTA and CDR2 as FQGTGA. This CDR3 region has 13 residues. V gave up 2 bases and J gave up 1 base, with 3 bases separating them. Looking up the rest from reference TRBV7-3 and TRBJ1-3 gives the full variable domain: GAGVSQTPSNKVTEKGKYVELRCDPISGHTALYWYRQSLGQGPEFLIYFQGTGAADDSGLPNDRFFAVRPEGSVSTLKIQRTERGDSAVYLCASSLPSGNTIYFGEGSWLTVV.